This is a list of T cell receptor beta chains from one sample in a study of TIL therapy for anti-PD-1-resistant metastatic lung cancer. Profiled with immunoSEQ multiplex PCR; TCRdb holds only in-frame clones, not every one. The sample lists 25,000 to 30,000 clones; roughly 69% were seen once. The sample consisted of tumor tissue, taken at baseline. These receptors all stem from a woman aged 30 to 85 with non-small cell lung cancer. The CDR3 runs from the conserved cysteine through the conserved F or W. Fields, in order: clone size, V gene, CDR3 length, J gene, D gene, CDR3 protein, CDR3 DNA. D genes are given only for firm matches. A clone size is listed for some rows: how often the clone was seen (once, few, many), or a class if it is expanded.

few	TRBV9	13	TRBJ2-1	.	CASSVEGDNEQFF	TGTGCCAGCAGCGTAGAGGGGGACAATGAGCAGTTCTTC
few	TRBV28	16	TRBJ1-5	.	CASNLELGGGGQPQHF	TGTGCCAGCAACCTAGAATTGGGGGGCGGGGGTCAGCCCCAGCATTTT
.	TRBV4-1	13	TRBJ2-1	.	CASSQTIDNEQFF	TGCGCCAGCAGTCAGACCATCGACAATGAGCAGTTCTTC
.	TRBV15	16	TRBJ1-3	TRBD1	CATSGRDSPSGNTIYF	TGTGCCACCAGCGGGAGGGACAGCCCATCTGGAAACACCATATATTTT
.	TRBV11-1	14	TRBJ1-1	.	CASSLGRSLAEAFF	TGTGCCAGCAGCTTGGGCAGGTCGCTGGCTGAAGCTTTCTTT
.	TRBV4-1	14	TRBJ1-1	TRBD1	CASRLTGGTDEAFF	TGCGCCAGCAGGCTTACAGGGGGCACCGATGAAGCTTTCTTT
.	TRBV7-9	15	TRBJ2-1	TRBD2	CASSLGLAGYNEQFF	TGTGCCAGCAGCTTGGGACTAGCGGGCTACAATGAGCAGTTCTTC
few	TRBV14	11	TRBJ2-3	.	CASSQTGSEYF	TGTGCCAGCAGCCAAACGGGCAGTGAGTATTTT
.	TRBV4-1	17	TRBJ2-1	.	CASSQSGSAGPYNEQFF	TGCGCCAGCAGCCAGTCGGGATCGGCGGGACCCTACAATGAGCAGTTCTTC
.	TRBV10-1	14	TRBJ2-3	.	CASSVSLSTDTQYF	TGCGCCAGCAGTGTGTCTCTTAGCACAGATACGCAGTATTTT
.	TRBV5-1	15	TRBJ2-5	.	CASSLGGPTGETQYF	TGCGCCAGCAGCTTGGGCGGTCCCACGGGAGAGACCCAGTACTTC
once	TRBV5-6	17	TRBJ2-1	TRBD2	CASGSLKLAGVFNEQFF	TGTGCCAGCGGTTCCTTGAAGCTAGCGGGAGTTTTTAATGAGCAGTTCTTC
.	TRBV11-2	18	TRBJ1-2	TRBD1	CASSFDWTGGVLSYGYTF	TGTGCCAGCAGCTTTGATTGGACAGGGGGGGTATTATCCTATGGCTACACCTTC
.	TRBV27	14	TRBJ2-3	TRBD2	CASSKREGTDTQYF	TGTGCCAGCAGTAAGCGGGAGGGCACAGATACGCAGTATTTT
.	TRBV11-2	15	TRBJ2-2	.	CASSWDRGNTGELFF	TGTGCCAGCAGTTGGGACCGAGGGAACACCGGGGAGCTGTTTTTT
few	TRBV5-5	12	TRBJ2-5	.	CASSFPRQTQYF	TGTGCCAGCAGCTTTCCAAGACAGACCCAGTACTTC
.	TRBV25-1	13	TRBJ1-5	.	CASSSGPNQPQHF	TGTGCCAGCAGTTCGGGTCCAAATCAGCCCCAGCATTTT
.	TRBV5-1	15	TRBJ2-7	TRBD2	CASSSPGAGEHEQYF	TGCGCCAGCAGCAGTCCCGGAGCGGGAGAACACGAGCAGTACTTC
.	TRBV15	16	TRBJ2-1	.	CATSRDELRRDNEQFF	TGTGCCACCAGCAGAGATGAACTAAGAAGGGACAATGAGCAGTTCTTC
.	TRBV6-6	15	TRBJ1-1	TRBD1	CASSRAGGEGTEAFF	TGTGCCAGCAGTCGGGCAGGGGGCGAAGGGACTGAAGCTTTCTTT
few	TRBV6-5	15	TRBJ1-6	.	CASSYAQGNNSPLHF	TGTGCCAGCAGTTACGCGCAGGGCAATAATTCACCCCTCCACTTT
.	TRBV5-1	19	TRBJ2-3	.	CASSFLGQGFGDSTDTQYF	TGCGCCAGCAGCTTTTTAGGACAAGGGTTTGGTGACAGCACAGATACGCAGTATTTT
once	TRBV5-6	16	TRBJ2-7	TRBD2	CASSLGGFTSGYEQYF	TGTGCCAGCAGCTTGGGGGGATTTACTAGCGGTTACGAGCAGTACTTC
.	TRBV6-6	14	TRBJ2-6	.	CAIQSDSGANVLTF	TGTGCCATCCAGTCGGATTCTGGGGCCAACGTCCTGACTTTC